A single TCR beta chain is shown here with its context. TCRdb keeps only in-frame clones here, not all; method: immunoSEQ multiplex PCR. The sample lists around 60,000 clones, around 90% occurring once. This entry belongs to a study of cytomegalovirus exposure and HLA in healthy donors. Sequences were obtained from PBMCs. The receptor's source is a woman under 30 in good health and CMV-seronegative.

CDR3 DNA: TGTGCCAGCAGTCTCTTACAGGGGGGCGAGCAGTACTTC. Its protein is CASSLLQGGEQYF. V and J are TRBV28 and TRBJ2-7; TRBD1 agrees at 8 bases. Trimming took 5 bases from V and 6 from J; bases not matched to a gene: 6. The CDR3 contains 13 residues. Germline CDR1 and CDR2: MDHEN and SYDVKM.